This TCR beta chain was identified in a study of blood T cell repertoires in COVID-19 (dated by TCRdb to about 2020). About the full investigation: Collaborator samples came from the United States, Italy and Spain and covered acute and convalescent phases of COVID-19. The material from the prospective study consisted of cDNA or gDNA derived from T cells, B-cell-depleted T cells, or PBMCs. Deeply sampled blood TCRbeta repertoires from subjects exposed to, actively infected with, or recovered from COVID-19 were included in the dataset. The repertoires were released in a freely available public database intended as a resource for research on the immune response to SARS-CoV-2. Samples came from the ongoing ImmuneRACE study (first 160 participants) plus 1,254 subjects from 6 global collaborators. Nearly every sample came with metadata listing a de-identified subject ID, COVID-19 status, age in years and sex. Where HLA class I and class II types were available, the types were taken from metadata supplied by the sample provider, not from assay-based typing. What the work shows at the level of the full study, not this receptor alone: Clinical and demographic metadata were provided uncurated, with the amount varying by source and participant.

This clone came up once. Its antigen is unknown. Base-call qualities are not available, and no considerably larger clone is one nucleotide away. The immunoSEQ Assay, a bias-controlled multiplex PCR, was used to amplify TCRbeta CDR3 regions from genomic DNA. Processing in the source paper ran as follows. Within the assay, amplification of reference gene primers was used to estimate how many nucleated cells each sample contained. To quantify the absolute abundance of each unique TCRbeta CDR3 rearrangement, sequence reads were collapsed and filtered. For each sample, productive Simpson clonality was calculated by taking the square root of Simpson's diversity index across productive rearrangements. Here the immuneACCESS table is served through TCRdb, limited to in-frame sequences with V and J called. Missing clones are a known gap in these copies; in checked studies unresolved V genes cover under half, and the rest lacks a known reason. The V and J calls and clone size are taken from that table; D and trimming were inferred from the DNA. Here the sample has about 140,000 clones; around 80% occur a single time. The leading ten clones occupy under 6% of the sample.

V is cut back by 4 bases and J by 6 bases, with 3 bases in the junction unmatched. The cysteine opens and the phenylalanine closes a CDR3 of 12 amino acids. Here the CDR3 DNA is all that survives: 36 bases in frame from base 1. The germline V gene gives CDR1 as SGHRS and CDR2 as YFSETQ. Each collaborating institution followed its own protocols to collect whole blood in K2EDTA tubes. For TCRbeta analysis, collaborators shipped samples as frozen whole blood, isolated PBMCs, or DNA extracted from either of those sample types. Sequences were obtained from peripheral blood. This receptor chain uses TRBV5-1 and TRBJ2-7, with 8 central nucleotides matching TRBD1. This TCR came from an elderly woman with active or convalescent COVID-19. The CDR3 protein sequence reads: CASSTDRVEQYF. Read as DNA, the sequence is TGCGCCAGCAGCACGGACAGGGTCGAGCAGTACTTC.